This T cell receptor beta chain appears in the sequencing data of a study of a mutant IDH1 vaccine in newly diagnosed glioma. Study summary: Treated patients had a mean age of 40.4 years and a sex split that was around 62% male and approximately 38% female. General study points: Of all patients, about 94% showed vaccine-induced immune responses.

Time point described: baseline, week 1 (first vaccination visit). Treatment denoted: pre-vaccination baseline after standard-of-care therapy. New WHO grade 3 or 4 astrocytomas that were IDH1-mutant and ATRX-lost occurred in the donors. Trimming cost V 4 bases and J 6 bases; bases outside gene matches: 17. Germline V lookup: CDR1 SGHDT, CDR2 YYEEEE. The CDR3 consists of 18 residues. Profiling relied on immunoSEQ multiplex PCR, and the TCRdb table lists in-frame clones only, not all of them. The repertoire has 99,000 or so clones, approximately 90% of them found once; the top ten carry roughly 0.6%. A note on this clone: The antigen is unknown.

This chain connects TRBV5-6 to TRBJ2-1; 9 bases are a match to TRBD2. Sequenced here: PBMCs, sampled from a glioma patient treated with radiotherapy, temozolomide or both. The sequence was collected from a woman in her forties or fifties with glioma. The DNA of the CDR3 is TGTGCCAGCAGCCGAAGACTAGCGGCTACGACGATGGGCAATGAGCAGTTCTTC. Amino acids: CASSRRLAATTMGNEQFF.